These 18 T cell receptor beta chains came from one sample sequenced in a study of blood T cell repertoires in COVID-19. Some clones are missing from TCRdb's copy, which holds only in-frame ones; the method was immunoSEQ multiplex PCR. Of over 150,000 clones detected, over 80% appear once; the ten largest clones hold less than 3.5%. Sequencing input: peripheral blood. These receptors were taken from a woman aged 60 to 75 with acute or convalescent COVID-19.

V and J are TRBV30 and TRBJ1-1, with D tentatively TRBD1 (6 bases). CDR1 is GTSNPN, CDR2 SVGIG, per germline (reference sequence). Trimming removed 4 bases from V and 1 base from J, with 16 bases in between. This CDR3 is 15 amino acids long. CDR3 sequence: CAWKLGGRENTEAFF. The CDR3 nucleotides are TGTGCCTGGAAACTAGGGGGGAGGGAGAACACTGAAGCTTTCTTT. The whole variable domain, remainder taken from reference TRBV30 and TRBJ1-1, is SQTIHQWPATLVQPVGSPLSLECTVEGTSNPNLYWYRQAAGRGLQLLFYSVGIGQISSEVPQNLSASRPQDRQFILSSKKLLLSDSGFYLCAWKLGGRENTEAFFGQGTRLTVV.

The CDR3 DNA reads as TGTGCCAGTAGTATGCGGACAGGGATACCCCTCCACTTT. Translation gives CASSMRTGIPLHF. The V call is TRBV19, the J call TRBJ1-6; 8 nucleotides align to TRBD1. After removal of 3 bases from V and 12 bases from J, the junction contained 4 bases not matched to a gene. Germline CDR1 reads LNHDA; CDR2 reads SQIVND (reference sequence). The CDR3 is 13 residues long.

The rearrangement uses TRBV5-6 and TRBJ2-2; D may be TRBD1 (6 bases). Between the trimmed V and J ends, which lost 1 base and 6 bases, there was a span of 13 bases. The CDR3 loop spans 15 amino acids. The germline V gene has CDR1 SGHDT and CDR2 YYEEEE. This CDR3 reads CASSLLNRAPGELFF. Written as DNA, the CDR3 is TGTGCCAGCAGCTTGTTAAACAGGGCACCCGGGGAGCTGTTTTTT.

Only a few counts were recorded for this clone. The CDR3 loop is CSVEDGGYGSGYTF. The CDR3 DNA sequence: TGCAGCGTTGAAGATGGGGGGTACGGGAGTGGCTACACCTTC. This chain connects TRBV29-1 to TRBJ1-2, with D perhaps TRBD1 (5 bases). Germline assignment: CDR1 SQVTM and CDR2 ANQGSEA. The CDR3 contains 14 residues. V was clipped by 0 bases and J by 7 bases, with 15 bases between them.

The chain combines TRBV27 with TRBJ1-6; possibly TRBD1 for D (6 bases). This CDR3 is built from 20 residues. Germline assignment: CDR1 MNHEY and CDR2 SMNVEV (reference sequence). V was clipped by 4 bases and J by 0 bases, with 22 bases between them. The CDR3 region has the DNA TGTGCCAGCAGTTCACACCCCGAGGGGGGGTACAGCTCCTATAATTCACCCCTCCACTTT. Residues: CASSSHPEGGYSSYNSPLHF.

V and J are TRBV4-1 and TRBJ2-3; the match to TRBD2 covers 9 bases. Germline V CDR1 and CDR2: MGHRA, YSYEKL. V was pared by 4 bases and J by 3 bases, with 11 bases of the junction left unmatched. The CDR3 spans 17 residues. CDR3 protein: CASSPIGGGAYTDTQYF. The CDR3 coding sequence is TGCGCCAGCAGCCCTATCGGCGGGGGGGCCTATACAGATACGCAGTATTTT.

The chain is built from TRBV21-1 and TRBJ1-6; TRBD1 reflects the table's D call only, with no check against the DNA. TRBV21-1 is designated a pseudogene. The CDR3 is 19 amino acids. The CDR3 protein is CASRVPGTAPSSYNSPLHF. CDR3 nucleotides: TGTGCCAGCAGAGTACCCGGGACAGCGCCAAGCTCCTATAATTCACCCCTCCACTTT.

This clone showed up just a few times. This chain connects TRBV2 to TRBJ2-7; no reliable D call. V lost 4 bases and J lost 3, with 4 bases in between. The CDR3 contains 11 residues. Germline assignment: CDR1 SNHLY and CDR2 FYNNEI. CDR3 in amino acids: CASSAYYEQYF. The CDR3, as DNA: TGTGCCAGCAGTGCCTACTACGAGCAGTACTTC.

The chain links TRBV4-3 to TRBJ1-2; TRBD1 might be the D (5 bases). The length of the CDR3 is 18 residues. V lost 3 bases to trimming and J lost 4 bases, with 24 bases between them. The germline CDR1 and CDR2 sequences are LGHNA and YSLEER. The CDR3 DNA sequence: TGCGCCAGCAGCCACGGGGGAGTACGGGATATGATCCCCTATGGCTACACCTTC. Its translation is CASSHGGVRDMIPYGYTF.

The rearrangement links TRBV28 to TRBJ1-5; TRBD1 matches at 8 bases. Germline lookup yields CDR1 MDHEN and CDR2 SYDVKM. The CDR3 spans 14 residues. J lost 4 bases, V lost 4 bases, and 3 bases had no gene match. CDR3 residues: CASSWDRSNQPQHF. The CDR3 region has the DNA TGTGCCAGCAGTTGGGACAGGAGTAATCAGCCCCAGCATTTT. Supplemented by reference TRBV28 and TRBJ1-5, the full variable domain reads DVKVTQSSRYLVKRTGEKVFLECVQDMDHENMFWYRQDPGLGLRLIYFSYDVKMKEKGDIPEGYSVSREKKERFSLILESASTNQTSMYLCASSWDRSNQPQHFGDGTRLSIL.

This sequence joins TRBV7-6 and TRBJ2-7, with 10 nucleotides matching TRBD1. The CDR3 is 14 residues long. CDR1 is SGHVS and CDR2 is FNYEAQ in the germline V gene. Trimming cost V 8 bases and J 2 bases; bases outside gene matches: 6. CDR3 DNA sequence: TGTGCCAGCGGGACAGGGGAGTTTCCCTACGAGCAGTACTTC. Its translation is CASGTGEFPYEQYF.

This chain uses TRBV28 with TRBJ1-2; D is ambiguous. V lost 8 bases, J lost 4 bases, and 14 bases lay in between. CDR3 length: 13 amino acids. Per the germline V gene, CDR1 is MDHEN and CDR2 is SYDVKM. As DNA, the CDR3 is TGTGCCAGCTATCGGAGAGGGTCCTATGGCTACACCTTC. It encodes CASYRRGSYGYTF.

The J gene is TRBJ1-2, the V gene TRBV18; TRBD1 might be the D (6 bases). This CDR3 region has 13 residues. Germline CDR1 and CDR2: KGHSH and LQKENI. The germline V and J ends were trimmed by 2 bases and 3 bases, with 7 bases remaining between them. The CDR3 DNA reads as TGTGCCAGCTCACCAGGGGGCGACTATGGCTACACCTTC. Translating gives CASSPGGDYGYTF.

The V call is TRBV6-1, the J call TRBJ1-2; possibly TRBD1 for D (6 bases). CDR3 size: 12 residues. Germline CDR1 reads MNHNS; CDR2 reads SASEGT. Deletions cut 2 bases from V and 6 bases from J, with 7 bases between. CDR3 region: CASSENRDGYTF. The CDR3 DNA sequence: TGTGCCAGCAGTGAAAACAGGGATGGCTACACCTTC.

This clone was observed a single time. The CDR3 DNA follows: TGTGCCAGCAGCCTACAGGGTATTAACTATGGCTACACCTTC. It specifies CASSLQGINYGYTF. V gene TRBV5-6 combines with J gene TRBJ1-2, with a possible D match to TRBD1 (6 bases). The length of the CDR3 is 14 residues. Per the germline V gene, CDR1 is SGHDT and CDR2 is YYEEEE. The germline V and J ends were trimmed by 4 bases and 1 base, with 11 bases remaining between them.

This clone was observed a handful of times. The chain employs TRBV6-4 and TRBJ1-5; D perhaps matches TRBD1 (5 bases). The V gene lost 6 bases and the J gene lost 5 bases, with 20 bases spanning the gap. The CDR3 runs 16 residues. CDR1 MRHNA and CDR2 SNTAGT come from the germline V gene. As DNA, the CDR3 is TGTGCCAGCAGACAGAAAAACCCAGGGTGGGATCAGCCCCAGCATTTT. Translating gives CASRQKNPGWDQPQHF.

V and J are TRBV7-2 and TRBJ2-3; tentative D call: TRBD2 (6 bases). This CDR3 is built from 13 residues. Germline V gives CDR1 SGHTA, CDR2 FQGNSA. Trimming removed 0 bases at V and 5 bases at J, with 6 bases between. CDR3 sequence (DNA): TGTGCCAGCAGCTTAGCGCGGGGAGATACGCAGTATTTT. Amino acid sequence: CASSLARGDTQYF.

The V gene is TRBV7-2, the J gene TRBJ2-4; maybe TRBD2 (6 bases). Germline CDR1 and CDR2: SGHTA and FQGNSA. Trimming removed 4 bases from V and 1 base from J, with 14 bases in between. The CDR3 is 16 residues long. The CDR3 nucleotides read TGTGCCAGCAGCTCGGGGCCAAGCGGGGCCAAAAACATTCAGTACTTC. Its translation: CASSSGPSGAKNIQYF. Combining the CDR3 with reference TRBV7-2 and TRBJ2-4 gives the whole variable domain GAGVSQSPSNKVTEKGKDVELRCDPISGHTALYWYRQSLGQGLEFLIYFQGNSAPDKSGLPSDRFSAERTGGSVSTLTIQRTQQEDSAVYLCASSSGPSGAKNIQYFGAGTRLSVL.